The 13 T cell receptor beta chains reported below all come from one sample, sequenced in a study of shared clonotypes between healthy human individuals. Only in-frame clones appear in the TCRdb table, and some are missing; sequencing was by immunoSEQ multiplex PCR. The sample contains 1,500,000 or so clones, over 95% of which appear only once. The sample consisted of naive CD4+ T cells sorted from blood. Specified subset: CD45RA+ positively selected. The receptors stem from a man between 25 and 39 years old in good health.

This chain uses TRBV18 with TRBJ1-5; D might be TRBD1 (6 bases). Trimming shortened V by 2 bases and J by 0 bases, and 11 bases separated the two germline ends. Per germline, CDR1 KGHSH and CDR2 LQKENI. The CDR3 sequence is 16 residues long. CDR3 protein: CASSPYRDISNQPQHF. CDR3 nucleotides: TGTGCCAGCTCACCATACAGGGACATTAGCAATCAGCCCCAGCATTTT. The entire variable domain, with the rest obtained from reference TRBV18 and TRBJ1-5, is as follows: NAGVMQNPRHLVRRRGQEARLRCSPMKGHSHVYWYRQLPEEGLKFMVYLQKENIIDESGMPKERFSAEFPKEGPSILRIQQVVRGDSAAYFCASSPYRDISNQPQHFGDGTRLSIL.

Concerning this clone itself: The sample carries other DNA sequences with the same CDR3. V usage is TRBV14 and J usage is TRBJ1-5; D remains unclear. The CDR3 contains 13 residues. Germline CDR1 SGHDN, CDR2 FVKESK. Trimming pared 1 base from V and 4 bases from J, leaving 5 bases between. The CDR3 DNA sequence: TGTGCCAGCAGCCAAGGGTTAAATCAGCCCCAGCATTTT. Its protein product is CASSQGLNQPQHF.

This chain joins TRBV6-1 and TRBJ2-3; 8 positions agree with TRBD1. Germline CDR1 and CDR2: MNHNS and SASEGT. The CDR3 is 13 residues long. Trimming removed 11 bases from V and 1 base from J; junction bases left unmatched: 5. The DNA for the CDR3 is TGTGCCTCCACGGGACAGGGCACAGATACGCAGTATTTT. Translated, it gives CASTGQGTDTQYF.

The V call is TRBV5-4, the J call TRBJ1-1; 8 bases fit TRBD1. Germline V CDR1 and CDR2: SGHNT, YYREEE (reference sequence). This CDR3 contains 16 residues. V lost 0 bases and J lost 0; bases outside the gene matches: 4. The CDR3 spells CASSLGPQGVNTEAFF. The CDR3 DNA sequence: TGTGCCAGCAGCTTGGGTCCACAGGGGGTGAACACTGAAGCTTTCTTT.

The CDR3 DNA reads as TGTGCCAGCAGCTTCGGACACCCTAACTCTGGAAACACCATATATTTT. Encoded protein: CASSFGHPNSGNTIYF. The rearrangement links TRBV5-5 to TRBJ1-3, with a weak D call TRBD1 (5 bases). This CDR3 is 16 amino acids long. V was trimmed by 2 bases and J by 0 bases, leaving 12 bases between them. Germline CDR1 is SGHKS and CDR2 is YYEKEE (reference sequence).

J is TRBJ2-1 and V is TRBV18; TRBD1 aligns across 7 bases. V dropped 5 bases and J dropped 4; count of bases not matched to a gene: 2. The CDR3 contains 13 residues. Per the germline V gene, CDR1 is KGHSH and CDR2 is LQKENI. CDR3 loop: CASSTDRYNEQFF. For the CDR3, the DNA is TGTGCCAGCTCAACGGACAGGTACAATGAGCAGTTCTTC.

The chain joins TRBV10-3 to TRBJ1-2; TRBD1 might be the D (5 bases). The CDR3 spans 13 residues. V lost 2 bases, J lost 4 bases, and 8 bases lay in between. Germline V gene data show CDR1 as ENHRY and CDR2 as SYGVKD. The CDR3 is CAISEGGTYGYTF. DNA of the CDR3: TGTGCCATCAGTGAGGGCGGGACCTATGGCTACACCTTC.

The chain joins TRBV6-5 to TRBJ2-7, with TRBD2 matching over 9 bases. The CDR3 contains 14 residues. Germline CDR1 reads MNHEY; CDR2 reads SVGAGI. The V segment lost 8 bases and the J segment 1 base; nucleotides outside the gene matches: 6. The CDR3 nucleotides are TGTGCCAGCGCGGTCAGCGGGAGGTCCTACGAGCAGTACTTC. It translates to CASAVSGRSYEQYF.

In nucleotides, the CDR3 is TGTGCCAGCACTAGTAGTGGAAGCTCCTACGAGCAGTACTTC. Its protein product is CASTSSGSSYEQYF. This chain joins TRBV9 and TRBJ2-7; unclear D gene. CDR3 length equals 14 residues. Trimming left V 6 bases short and J 0 bases short, with 13 bases between. Per germline, CDR1 SGDLS and CDR2 YYNGEE.

V and J are TRBV5-5 and TRBJ2-7; D gene unclear. The CDR3 has 12 residues. Deletions cut 2 bases from V and 4 bases from J, with 7 bases between. Germline lookup yields CDR1 SGHKS and CDR2 YYEKEE (reference sequence). In DNA, the CDR3 is TGTGCCAGCAGCTTTGAAAGTTACGAGCAGTACTTC. Translated: CASSFESYEQYF.

This clone has only one observation. The rearrangement joins TRBV19 to TRBJ2-2; 9 bases map to TRBD1. Per the germline V gene, CDR1 is LNHDA and CDR2 is SQIVND (reference sequence). Trimming cost V 8 bases and J 6 bases; bases outside gene matches: 4. The CDR3 totals 13 residues. Here the CDR3 DNA reads TGTGCCAGTTCGAGACAGGGGGCCGGGGAGCTGTTTTTT. As protein: CASSRQGAGELFF.

This chain links TRBV30 with TRBJ2-5, with D perhaps matching TRBD2 (5 bases). V dropped 2 bases and J dropped 1 base, with 8 bases sitting between them. Looked up from germline, CDR1 is GTSNPN and CDR2 is SVGIG (reference sequence). The CDR3 is 13 residues long. CDR3: CAWSTGFQETQYF. The CDR3 DNA sequence: TGTGCCTGGAGTACGGGATTCCAAGAGACCCAGTACTTC.

V usage is TRBV25-1 and J usage is TRBJ2-5; maybe TRBD1 (5 bases). CDR1 and CDR2 (germline): MGHDK, SYGVNS. The CDR3 sequence is 12 residues long. CDR3 DNA: TGTGCGTCCCTCGGCAGGGAAGAGACCCAGTACTTC. Amino acid sequence: CASLGREETQYF. The full variable domain, rest sourced from reference TRBV25-1 and TRBJ2-5, is EADIYQTPRYLVIGTGKKITLECSQTMGHDKMYWYQQDPGMELHLIHYSYGVNSTEKGDLSSESTVSRIRTEHFPLTLESARPSHTSQYLCASLGREETQYFGPGTRLLVL.